The entry below gives a single TCR beta chain sequence along with its context. Germline V gives CDR1 LGHDT, CDR2 YNNKEL (reference sequence). The CDR3 runs 16 residues. The J segment lost 6 bases and the V segment lost 4 bases, leaving 7 bases of the junction unmatched. The sample belongs to a study of blood T cells in healthy people across ages. Together with a sample-barcoded 5' primer, a J-beta primer mix was included in a second PCR lasting about 7 to 12 cycles. A single record per CDR3 protein comes from TCRdb applying MiXCR to the 5' RACE reads. This table has about a million distinct CDR3 sequences, 45% to 50% appearing once.

The clonotype was recovered from a man aged 25-45 years in good health. The sequencing input was blood. This sequence joins TRBV3-1 and TRBJ1-6; TRBD1 matches at 9 bases. CDR3 in amino acids: CASSRGGQGSNSPLHF. For the CDR3, the DNA is TGTGCCAGCAGCCGGGGGGGACAGGGAAGTAATTCACCCCTCCACTTT.